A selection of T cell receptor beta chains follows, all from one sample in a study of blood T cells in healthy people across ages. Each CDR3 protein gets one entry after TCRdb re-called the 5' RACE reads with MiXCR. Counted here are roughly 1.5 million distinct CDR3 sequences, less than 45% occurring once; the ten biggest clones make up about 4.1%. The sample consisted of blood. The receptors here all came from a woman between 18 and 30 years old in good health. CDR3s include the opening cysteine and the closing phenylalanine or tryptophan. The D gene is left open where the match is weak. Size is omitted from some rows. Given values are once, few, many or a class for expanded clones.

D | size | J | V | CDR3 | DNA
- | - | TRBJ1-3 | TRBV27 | CASSFNSGNTIYF | TGTGCCAGCAGTTTTAATTCTGGAAACACCATATATTTT
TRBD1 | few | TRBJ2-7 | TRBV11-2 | CASSLVDQGDEQYF | TGTGCCAGCAGCTTAGTCGACCAGGGGGACGAGCAGTACTTC
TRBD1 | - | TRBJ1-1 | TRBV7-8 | CASSLVWTGDDTEAFF | TGTGCCAGCAGCTTAGTATGGACAGGGGATGACACTGAAGCTTTCTTT
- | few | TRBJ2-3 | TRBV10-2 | CASSERAKRTDTQYF | TGCGCCAGCAGTGAACGGGCGAAACGAACAGATACGCAGTATTTT
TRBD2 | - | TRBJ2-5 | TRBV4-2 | CASTLAGGGEQYF | TGTGCCAGCACCTTAGCGGGAGGAGGAGAGCAGTACTTC
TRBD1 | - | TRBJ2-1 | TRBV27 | CACGQGTYNEQFF | TGTGCCTGCGGACAGGGGACCTACAATGAGCAGTTCTTC
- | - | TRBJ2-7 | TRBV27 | CASSLRGSLNYEQYF | TGTGCCAGCAGCCTAAGAGGATCGTTAAACTACGAGCAGTACTTC
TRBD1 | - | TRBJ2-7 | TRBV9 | CASSVTGGAGGPYEQYF | TGTGCCAGCAGCGTAACAGGGGGCGCCGGTGGCCCCTACGAGCAGTACTTC
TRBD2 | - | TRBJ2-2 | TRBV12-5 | CASGPSVGRGGFAGELFF | TGTGCTAGTGGTCCGTCGGTAGGGCGGGGGGGTTTTGCCGGGGAGCTGTTTTTT
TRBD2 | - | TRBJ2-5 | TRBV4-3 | CASSQGVTSGGETQYF | TGCGCCAGCAGCCAAGGGGTGACTAGCGGGGGTGAGACCCAGTACTTC
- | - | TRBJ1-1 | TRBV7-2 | CASSLVGWGTEAFF | TGTGCCAGCAGCTTAGTGGGGTGGGGCACTGAAGCTTTCTTT
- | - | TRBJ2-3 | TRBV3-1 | CASSFQQGTQYF | TGTGCCAGCAGCTTTCAACAAGGGACGCAGTATTTT
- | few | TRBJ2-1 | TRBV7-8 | CASSFVTYNEQFF | TGTGCCAGCAGCTTCGTGACCTACAATGAGCAGTTCTTC
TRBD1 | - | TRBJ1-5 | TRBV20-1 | CSASVGGRLSNQPQHF | TGCAGTGCTAGTGTAGGGGGCCGTTTGTCCAATCAGCCCCAGCATTTT
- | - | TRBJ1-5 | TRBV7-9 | CASSPLGGYSNQPQHF | TGTGCCAGCAGCCCCCTAGGGGGTTATAGCAATCAGCCCCAGCATTTT
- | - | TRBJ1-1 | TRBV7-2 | CASSSRFMGREDEAFF | TGTGCCAGCAGCTCCCGTTTTATGGGAAGGGAGGATGAAGCTTTCTTT
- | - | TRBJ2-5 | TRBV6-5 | CASSNAIETQYF | TGTGCCAGCAGTAATGCGATAGAGACCCAGTACTTC
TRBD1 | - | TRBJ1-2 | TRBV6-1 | CASYKTGYYGYTF | TGTGCCAGCTATAAGACAGGGTACTATGGCTACACCTTC
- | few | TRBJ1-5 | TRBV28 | CASSIFPQPQHF | TGTGCCAGCAGTATCTTTCCTCAGCCCCAGCATTTT
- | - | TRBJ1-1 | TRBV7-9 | CASSPRPGEAFF | TGTGCCAGCAGCCCCAGACCCGGTGAAGCTTTCTTT
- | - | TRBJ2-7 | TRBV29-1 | CSVEGDGTYEQYF | TGCAGCGTTGAAGGGGACGGGACCTACGAGCAGTACTTC
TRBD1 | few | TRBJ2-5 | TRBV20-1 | CSALIPGQQETQYF | TGCAGTGCCTTAATCCCGGGACAGCAAGAGACCCAGTACTTC
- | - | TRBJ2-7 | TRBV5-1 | CASSNDFDYEQYF | TGCGCCAGCAGCAACGACTTCGACTACGAGCAGTACTTC
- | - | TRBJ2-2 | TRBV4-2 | CASSQDLNRLNTGELFF | TGTGCCAGCAGCCAAGATCTGAACAGGTTAAACACCGGGGAGCTGTTTTTT
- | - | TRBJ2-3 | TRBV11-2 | CASNLEWGGTDTQYF | TGTGCCAGCAACTTAGAATGGGGCGGCACAGATACGCAGTATTTT
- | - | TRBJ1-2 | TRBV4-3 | CASSPSSRRNYGYTF | TGCGCCAGCAGCCCGTCGTCCAGGCGTAACTATGGCTACACCTTC
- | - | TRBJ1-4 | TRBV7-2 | CASSLVPDSNEKLFF | TGTGCCAGCAGCTTAGTACCGGACAGTAATGAAAAACTGTTTTTT
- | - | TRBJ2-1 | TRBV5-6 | CASSLASHTEQFF | TGTGCCAGCAGCTTGGCCTCTCACACTGAGCAGTTCTTC
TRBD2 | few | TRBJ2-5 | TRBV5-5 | CASSLMATGGAKTQYF | TGTGCCAGCAGCTTGATGGCGACCGGGGGGGCAAAGACCCAGTACTTC
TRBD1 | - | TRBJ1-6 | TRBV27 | CASSLKTDRGNSPLHF | TGTGCCAGCAGTTTAAAGACTGACAGGGGTAATTCACCCCTCCACTTT
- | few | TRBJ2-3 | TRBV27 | CASSSLDRRVTDTQYF | TGTGCCAGCAGTTCTCTCGACAGACGGGTCACAGATACGCAGTATTTT